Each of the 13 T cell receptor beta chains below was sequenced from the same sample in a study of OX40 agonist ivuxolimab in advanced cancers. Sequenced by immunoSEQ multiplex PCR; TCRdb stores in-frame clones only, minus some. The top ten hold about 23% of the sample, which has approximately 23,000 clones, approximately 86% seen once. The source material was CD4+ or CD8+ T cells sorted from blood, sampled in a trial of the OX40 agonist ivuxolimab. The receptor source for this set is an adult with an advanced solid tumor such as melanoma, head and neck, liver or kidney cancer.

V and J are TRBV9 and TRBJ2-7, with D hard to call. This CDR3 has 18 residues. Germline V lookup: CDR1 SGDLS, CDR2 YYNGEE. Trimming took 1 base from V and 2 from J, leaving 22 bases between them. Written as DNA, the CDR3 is TGTGCCAGCAGCGTAAAATCCGTCCCCCTGGGGTATCCCTACGAGCAGTACTTC. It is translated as CASSVKSVPLGYPYEQYF.

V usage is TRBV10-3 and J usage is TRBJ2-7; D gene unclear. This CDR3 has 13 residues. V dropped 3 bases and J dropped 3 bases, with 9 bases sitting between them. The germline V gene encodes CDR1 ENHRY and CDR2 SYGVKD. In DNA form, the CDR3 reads TGTGCCATCAGTGACAGGACCTACTACGAGCAGTACTTC. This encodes CAISDRTYYEQYF.

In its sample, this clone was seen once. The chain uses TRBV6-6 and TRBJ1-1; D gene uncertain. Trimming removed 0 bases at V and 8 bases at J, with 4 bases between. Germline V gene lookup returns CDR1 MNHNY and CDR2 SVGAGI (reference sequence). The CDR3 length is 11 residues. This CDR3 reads CASSYSEEAFF. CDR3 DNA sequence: TGTGCCAGCAGTTACTCGGAAGAAGCTTTCTTT.

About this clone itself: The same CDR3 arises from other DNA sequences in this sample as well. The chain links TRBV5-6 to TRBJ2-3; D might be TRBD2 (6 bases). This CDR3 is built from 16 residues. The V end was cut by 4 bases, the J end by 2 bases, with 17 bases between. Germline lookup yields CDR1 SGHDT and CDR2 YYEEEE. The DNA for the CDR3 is TGTGCCAGCAGCCCACCTCCGGGGGACCCCACAGATACGCAGTATTTT. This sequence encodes CASSPPPGDPTDTQYF.

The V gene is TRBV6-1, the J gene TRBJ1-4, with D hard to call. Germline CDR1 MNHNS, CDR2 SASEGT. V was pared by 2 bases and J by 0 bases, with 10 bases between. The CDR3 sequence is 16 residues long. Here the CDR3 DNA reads TGTGCCAGCAGTGAATCCCTTGGAGCAACTAATGAAAAACTGTTTTTT. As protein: CASSESLGATNEKLFF.

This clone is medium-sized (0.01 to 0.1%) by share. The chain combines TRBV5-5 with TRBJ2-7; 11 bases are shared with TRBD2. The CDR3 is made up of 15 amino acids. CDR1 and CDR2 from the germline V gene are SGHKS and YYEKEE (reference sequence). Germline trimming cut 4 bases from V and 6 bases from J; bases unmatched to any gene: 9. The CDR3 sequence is CASSHTSGSILEQYF. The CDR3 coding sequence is TGTGCCAGCAGCCATACTAGCGGGAGTATTCTCGAGCAGTACTTC.

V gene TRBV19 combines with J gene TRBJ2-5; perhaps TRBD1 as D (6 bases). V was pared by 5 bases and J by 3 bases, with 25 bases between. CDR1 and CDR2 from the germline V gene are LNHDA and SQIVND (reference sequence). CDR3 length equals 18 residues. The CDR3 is CASSPRRDILGSEETQYF. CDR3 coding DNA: TGTGCCAGTAGTCCCCGACGGGACATTTTGGGATCGGAAGAGACCCAGTACTTC.

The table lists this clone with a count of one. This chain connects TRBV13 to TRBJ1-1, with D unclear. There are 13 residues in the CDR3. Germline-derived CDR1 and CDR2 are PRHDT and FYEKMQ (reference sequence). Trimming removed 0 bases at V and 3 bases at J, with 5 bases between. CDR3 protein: CASSLGRDTEAFF. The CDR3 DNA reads TGTGCCAGCAGCTTAGGCCGGGACACTGAAGCTTTCTTT.

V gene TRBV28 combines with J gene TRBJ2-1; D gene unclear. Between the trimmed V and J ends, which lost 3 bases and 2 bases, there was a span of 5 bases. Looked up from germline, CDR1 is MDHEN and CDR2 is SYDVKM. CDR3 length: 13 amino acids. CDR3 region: CASSFAPYNEQFF. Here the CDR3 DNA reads TGTGCCAGCAGTTTCGCCCCCTACAATGAGCAGTTCTTC.

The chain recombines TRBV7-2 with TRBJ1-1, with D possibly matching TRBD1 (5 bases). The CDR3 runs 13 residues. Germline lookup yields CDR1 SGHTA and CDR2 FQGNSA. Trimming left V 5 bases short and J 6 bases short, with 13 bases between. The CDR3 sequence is CASSHRGRAEAFF. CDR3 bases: TGTGCCAGCAGCCACCGGGGCAGGGCTGAAGCTTTCTTT. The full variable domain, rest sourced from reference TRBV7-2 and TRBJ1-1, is GAGVSQSPSNKVTEKGKDVELRCDPISGHTALYWYRQSLGQGLEFLIYFQGNSAPDKSGLPSDRFSAERTGGSVSTLTIQRTQQEDSAVYLCASSHRGRAEAFFGQGTRLTVV.

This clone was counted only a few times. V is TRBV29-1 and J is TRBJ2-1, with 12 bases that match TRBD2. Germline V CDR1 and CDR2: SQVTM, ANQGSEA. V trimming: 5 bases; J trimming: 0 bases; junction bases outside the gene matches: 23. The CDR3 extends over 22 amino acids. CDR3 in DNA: TGCAGCGTTCACGGACTAGCGGGGATTGATAGGAATAAAAAGAGCTCCTACAATGAGCAGTTCTTC. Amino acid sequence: CSVHGLAGIDRNKKSSYNEQFF.

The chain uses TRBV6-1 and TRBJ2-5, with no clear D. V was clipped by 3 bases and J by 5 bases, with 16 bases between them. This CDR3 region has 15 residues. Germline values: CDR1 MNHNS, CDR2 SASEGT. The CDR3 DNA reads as TGTGCCAGCAGTGAGGGGAAGGAGAGGCGCGAGACCCAGTACTTC. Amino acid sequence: CASSEGKERRETQYF.

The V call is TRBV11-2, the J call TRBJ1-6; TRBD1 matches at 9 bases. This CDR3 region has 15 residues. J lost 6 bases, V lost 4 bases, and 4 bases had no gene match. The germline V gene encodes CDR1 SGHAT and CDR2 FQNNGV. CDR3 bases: TGTGCCAGCAGCTCGGTGACAGGGGGTAATTCACCCCTCCACTTT. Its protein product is CASSSVTGGNSPLHF.